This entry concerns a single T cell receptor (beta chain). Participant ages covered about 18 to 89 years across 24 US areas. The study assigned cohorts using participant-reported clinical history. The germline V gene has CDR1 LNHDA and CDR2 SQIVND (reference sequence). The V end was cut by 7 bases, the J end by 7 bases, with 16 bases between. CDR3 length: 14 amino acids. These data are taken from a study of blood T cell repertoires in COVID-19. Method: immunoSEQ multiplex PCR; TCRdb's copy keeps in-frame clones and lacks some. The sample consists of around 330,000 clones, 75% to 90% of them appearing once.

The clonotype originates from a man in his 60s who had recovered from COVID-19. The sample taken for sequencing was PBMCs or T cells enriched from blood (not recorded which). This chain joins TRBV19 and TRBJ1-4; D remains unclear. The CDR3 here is CASNFGDVGEKLFF. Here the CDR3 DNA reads TGTGCCAGTAATTTCGGGGATGTGGGTGAAAAACTGTTTTTT.